These 24 T cell receptor beta chains originate from one sample sequenced in a study of beta chain features in type 1 diabetes. Reverse transcription of all isolated RNA meant that expressed TCRB transcripts were sequenced. Sequenced by immunoSEQ multiplex PCR; TCRdb stores in-frame clones only, minus some. The sample consists of about 110,000 clones, roughly 43% of them appearing once. The sequenced sample was stem cell memory CD4+ T cells from blood. The receptors here all came from a woman younger than 30 in good health.

This clone was detected only a few times. The rearrangement links TRBV7-2 to TRBJ2-7; TRBD1 aligns across 9 bases. J was trimmed by 4 bases and V by 5 bases; bases with no gene match: 9. The CDR3 is made up of 15 amino acids. Germline CDR1 SGHTA, CDR2 FQGNSA. CDR3: CASSADRGILYEQYF. As DNA, the CDR3 is TGTGCCAGCAGCGCCGACAGGGGGATATTGTACGAGCAGTACTTC.

V gene TRBV5-1 combines with J gene TRBJ1-1, with TRBD1 matching 9 bases. The CDR3 loop spans 16 amino acids. Trimming at V came to 4 bases and at J to 1 base, leaving 8 bases not matched to a gene. The germline V gene has CDR1 SGHRS and CDR2 YFSETQ. CDR3 amino acids: CASSHTGGPKNTEAFF. In DNA form, the CDR3 reads TGCGCCAGCAGCCATACAGGGGGCCCTAAGAACACTGAAGCTTTCTTT.

The chain couples TRBV6-6 to TRBJ1-5, with 9 positions matching TRBD1. V trimming: 8 bases; J trimming: 5 bases; junction bases outside the gene matches: 10. The germline V gene has CDR1 MNHNY and CDR2 SVGAGI (reference sequence). The length of the CDR3 is 15 residues. The CDR3 reads CASAARTGDYQPQHF. CDR3 bases: TGTGCCAGCGCCGCAAGGACAGGGGATTATCAGCCCCAGCATTTT.

This clone was counted a few times. This chain uses TRBV30 with TRBJ1-3; 7 bases agree with TRBD1. Germline V gene data show CDR1 as GTSNPN and CDR2 as SVGIG (reference sequence). V was clipped by 2 bases and J by 4 bases; unmatched bases: 2. The CDR3 loop spans 13 amino acids. Here the CDR3 DNA reads TGTGCCTGGAGTCCAGGGGGAGGAAACACCATATATTTT. Its translation: CAWSPGGGNTIYF.

This rearrangement joins TRBV19 to TRBJ2-1, with D maybe TRBD1 (6 bases). The CDR3 runs 14 residues. The germline V gene encodes CDR1 LNHDA and CDR2 SQIVND (reference sequence). V was pared by 3 bases and J by 6 bases, with 12 bases between. The CDR3 loop is CASSMGRGVNEQFF. CDR3 nucleotides: TGTGCCAGTAGTATGGGCAGGGGAGTCAATGAGCAGTTCTTC.

This clone turned up a few times. The chain couples TRBV7-2 to TRBJ2-7; TRBD1 matches at 11 bases. This CDR3 is built from 16 residues. The J segment lost 3 bases and the V segment lost 4 bases, leaving 8 bases of the junction unmatched. CDR1 and CDR2 (germline): SGHTA, FQGNSA. The CDR3 spells CASSSTYGTGGYEQYF. CDR3 bases: TGTGCCAGCAGCTCCACTTACGGGACAGGGGGCTACGAGCAGTACTTC.

The chain couples TRBV6-6 to TRBJ2-3; tentative D call: TRBD2 (6 bases). V was trimmed by 4 bases and J by 4 bases, leaving 18 bases between them. Germline lookup yields CDR1 MNHNY and CDR2 SVGAGI (reference sequence). CDR3 length: 16 amino acids. This CDR3 is CASSSLIGRGADTQYF. CDR3 sequence (DNA): TGTGCCAGCAGTTCCCTCATCGGGAGAGGCGCAGATACGCAGTATTTT.

This chain connects TRBV7-9 to TRBJ1-1; no firm D call. This CDR3 has 12 residues. CDR1 and CDR2 (germline): SEHNR, FQNEAQ (reference sequence). V was pared by 2 bases and J by 7 bases, with 8 bases between. The CDR3 loop is CASSLPGNEAFF. DNA of the CDR3: TGTGCCAGCAGCTTACCAGGCAATGAAGCTTTCTTT.

This clone was detected a few times. V and J are TRBV10-3 and TRBJ2-7, with D possibly matching TRBD2 (6 bases). Trimming left V 2 bases short and J 5 bases short, with 13 bases between. The CDR3 covers 14 residues. Germline V gene lookup returns CDR1 ENHRY and CDR2 SYGVKD. In DNA form, the CDR3 reads TGTGCCATCAGTGAGGGGCGGGGCCGGGACGAGCAGTACTTC. It encodes CAISEGRGRDEQYF.

V and J are TRBV19 and TRBJ2-1, with TRBD2 matching 10 bases. Per germline, CDR1 LNHDA and CDR2 SQIVND (reference sequence). The CDR3 loop spans 18 amino acids. V was pared by 5 bases and J by 4 bases, with 14 bases of the junction left unmatched. CDR3 coding DNA: TGTGCCAGTAGTTTCCGAAGACTAGCGGGTCCCGTTTACAATGAGCAGTTCTTC. It yields the protein CASSFRRLAGPVYNEQFF.

The J gene is TRBJ2-1, the V gene TRBV4-1; 16 bases line up with TRBD2. This CDR3 has 18 amino acids. Germline loops: CDR1 MGHRA, CDR2 YSYEKL. Unmatched junction bases numbered 6, after V lost 5 bases and J lost 2 bases. This CDR3 reads CASSSGTSGRAAYNEQFF. CDR3 DNA: TGCGCCAGCAGCTCCGGGACTAGCGGGAGGGCCGCCTACAATGAGCAGTTCTTC.

This clone appeared a few times. In DNA, the CDR3 is TGCGCCAGCAGCCAAGAGGGTCTAGCGGCCTCCTACAATGAGCAGTTCTTC. It is translated as CASSQEGLAASYNEQFF. The chain carries TRBV4-1 and TRBJ2-1; 7 nucleotides match TRBD2. The length of the CDR3 is 17 residues. Germline values: CDR1 MGHRA, CDR2 YSYEKL. J lost 0 bases, V lost 0 bases, and 5 bases had no gene match.

This clone was detected only a few times. The chain couples TRBV20-1 to TRBJ1-2; unclear D gene. This CDR3 is 11 amino acids long. Trimming shortened V by 6 bases and J by 3 bases, and 8 bases separated the two germline ends. Looked up from germline, CDR1 is DFQATT and CDR2 is SNEGSKA (reference sequence). CDR3 loop: CSARRDYGYTF. The DNA of the CDR3 is TGCAGTGCAAGGCGGGACTATGGCTACACCTTC.

This clone was seen just once. The gene calls are TRBV4-1 and TRBJ2-5; 10 positions match TRBD1. Judging by the DNA end, TRBJ2-7 fits better; the J call may be wrong. CDR1 and CDR2 (germline): MGHRA, YSYEKL. The CDR3 has 14 amino acids. The DNA of the CDR3 is TGCGCCAGCAGCCAAAGACAGGGGGCTTACGAGCAGTACTTC. This translates into CASSQRQGAYEQYF.

CDR3 sequence: CASSFPSLAGRDAPMSRWETQYF. DNA of the CDR3: TGCGCCAGCAGTTTTCCTTCACTAGCGGGAAGGGACGCCCCGATGAGTAGATGGGAGACCCAGTACTTC. V gene TRBV5-1 combines with J gene TRBJ2-5; 10 bases are a match to TRBD2. The CDR3 extends over 23 amino acids. Trimming took 5 bases from V and 5 from J; bases not matched to a gene: 33. Germline V gene lookup returns CDR1 SGHRS and CDR2 YFSETQ.

The rearrangement uses TRBV27 and TRBJ2-7, with 11 bases lining up with TRBD1. The germline V gene encodes CDR1 MNHEY and CDR2 SMNVEV (reference sequence). This CDR3 spans 16 amino acids. Trimming removed 6 bases from V and 2 bases from J; junction bases left unmatched: 9. The chain's CDR3 is CASRWFGTGGAYEQYF. CDR3 coding DNA: TGTGCCAGCAGGTGGTTTGGGACAGGGGGTGCCTACGAGCAGTACTTC.

This rearrangement joins TRBV5-5 to TRBJ2-5; 8 bases map to TRBD1. V was pared by 3 bases and J by 4 bases, with 5 bases of the junction left unmatched. The CDR3 is made up of 14 amino acids. Germline V gene data show CDR1 as SGHKS and CDR2 as YYEKEE (reference sequence). The CDR3 loop reads CASSSARGLETQYF. The CDR3, as DNA: TGTGCCAGCAGCTCGGCCAGGGGGCTAGAGACCCAGTACTTC.

The rearrangement uses TRBV6-6 and TRBJ2-3; 7 bases are a match to TRBD1. With V trimmed by 8 bases and J by 4 bases, 15 bases remained unmatched. Germline CDR1 reads MNHNY; CDR2 reads SVGAGI (reference sequence). There are 16 residues in the CDR3. CDR3 residues: CASLKSGQLLADTQYF. CDR3 nucleotide sequence: TGTGCCAGCCTTAAGTCGGGACAGCTTCTAGCAGATACGCAGTATTTT.

This clone was seen only a few times. This chain joins TRBV7-2 and TRBJ2-5, with 10 bases identical to TRBD1. Germline values: CDR1 SGHTA, CDR2 FQGNSA. CDR3 length: 14 amino acids. J lost 5 bases, V lost 6 bases, and 6 bases had no gene match. CDR3 in amino acids: CASSRDRGSETQYF. CDR3 bases: TGTGCCAGCAGTCGGGACAGGGGATCGGAGACCCAGTACTTC.

This clone was detected only a few times. The V call is TRBV5-1, the J call TRBJ2-5; 7 nucleotides align to TRBD2. The length of the CDR3 is 18 residues. Germline CDR1 and CDR2: SGHRS and YFSETQ. The V gene end was trimmed by 3 bases and the J gene end by 4 bases; junction bases not matched to a gene: 18. CDR3 DNA: TGCGCCAGCAGCTCCTGGCACCAGGGACTATTACCCACAGAGACCCAGTACTTC. Protein product: CASSSWHQGLLPTETQYF.

This clone has a handful of counts. The chain is built from TRBV6-5 and TRBJ1-5; 7 bases map to TRBD1. Germline values: CDR1 MNHEY, CDR2 SVGAGI. CDR3 length equals 15 residues. Trimming cost V 4 bases and J 4 bases; bases outside gene matches: 7. CDR3 nucleotides: TGTGCCAGCAGTTTGCGGGGACAGACTAATCAGCCCCAGCATTTT. This translates into CASSLRGQTNQPQHF.

CDR3 in DNA: TGTGCCAGTAGTCCCGGTATCGTGTGGACCCAGTACTTC. Its translation is CASSPGIVWTQYF. The chain joins TRBV19 to TRBJ2-5; D uncertain. CDR3 size: 13 residues. Germline CDR1 and CDR2: LNHDA and SQIVND (reference sequence). V lost 5 bases and J lost 7, with 14 bases in between.

This clone occurred a few times. The chain combines TRBV5-1 with TRBJ2-1, with 8 bases identical to TRBD2. CDR1 SGHRS and CDR2 YFSETQ come from the germline V gene. The length of the CDR3 is 14 residues. Unmatched junction bases numbered 6, after V lost 3 bases and J lost 7 bases. The CDR3 loop reads CASSWEREWNEQFF. CDR3 bases: TGCGCCAGCAGCTGGGAGCGGGAGTGGAATGAGCAGTTCTTC.

This chain links TRBV29-1 with TRBJ1-5; D is perhaps TRBD1 (6 bases). This CDR3 spans 14 amino acids. Trimming removed 4 bases from V and 1 base from J, with 11 bases in between. Germline CDR1 SQVTM, CDR2 ANQGSEA. This CDR3 reads CSVGAGGSNQPQHF. The CDR3 region has the DNA TGCAGCGTTGGCGCGGGGGGCAGCAATCAGCCCCAGCATTTT.